Shown below are 27 T cell receptor beta chains from a single sample sequenced in a study of blood T cell repertoires in COVID-19. TCRdb keeps only in-frame clones here, not all; method: immunoSEQ multiplex PCR. Of 200,000 to 250,000 clones in the sample, around 90% were seen once. The sequencing input was PBMCs or T cells enriched from blood (not recorded which). The receptors derive from a woman aged 30 to 39 who had recovered from COVID-19.

The chain carries TRBV27 and TRBJ1-1, with unresolved D. In germline, CDR1 is MNHEY, CDR2 SMNVEV (reference sequence). The CDR3 contains 12 residues. V was shortened by 6 bases and J by 5 bases, with 10 bases between the two germline ends. The CDR3 protein is CASRSLGTEAFF. In DNA, the CDR3 is TGTGCCAGCAGATCACTAGGGACTGAAGCTTTCTTT.

J is TRBJ2-7 and V is TRBV13, with a possible D match to TRBD2 (5 bases). Trimming shortened V by 0 bases and J by 5 bases, and 11 bases separated the two germline ends. Germline CDR1 is PRHDT and CDR2 is FYEKMQ (reference sequence). This CDR3 spans 14 amino acids. The CDR3 loop reads CASSLGGLAHEQYF. CDR3 nucleotides: TGTGCCAGCAGCTTAGGCGGGCTAGCTCACGAGCAGTACTTC.

The J gene is TRBJ1-2, the V gene TRBV4-3, with D possibly TRBD1 on 5 matching bases. The CDR3 extends over 12 amino acids. V was clipped by 7 bases and J by 7 bases, with 13 bases between them. From germline, CDR1 is LGHNA and CDR2 YSLEER. The CDR3 protein is CASNSGGGGYTF. CDR3 DNA: TGCGCCAGCAACAGTGGGGGGGGTGGCTACACCTTC.

This rearrangement joins TRBV5-1 to TRBJ2-5; D is possibly TRBD2 (5 bases). The CDR3 contains 15 residues. Trimming removed 4 bases at V and 4 bases at J, with 17 bases between. The germline gives CDR1 SGHRS, CDR2 YFSETQ. The CDR3 DNA follows: TGCGCCAGCAGCCCAAATAAGCCCGAGGGAGAGACCCAGTACTTC. Its protein product is CASSPNKPEGETQYF.

J is TRBJ1-1 and V is TRBV27; TRBD1 is a possible D gene (5 bases). CDR1 is MNHEY, CDR2 SMNVEV, per germline (reference sequence). V was pared by 5 bases and J by 10 bases, with 14 bases between. This CDR3 region has 12 residues. The CDR3 nucleotides are TGTGCCAGCAGTCCTGGGGGGAGGAGAGCTTTCTTT. This translates into CASSPGGRRAFF.

The chain is built from TRBV6-5 and TRBJ1-1; D might be TRBD1 (6 bases). Germline CDR1 reads MNHEY; CDR2 reads SVGAGI. The CDR3 is 14 amino acids. Trimming shortened V by 5 bases and J by 5 bases, and 15 bases separated the two germline ends. CDR3 nucleotide sequence: TGTGCCAGCAGTCTACAGGGAGGGGATACTGAAGCTTTCTTT. Protein sequence: CASSLQGGDTEAFF.

The chain couples TRBV3-1 (or the pseudogene TRBV3-2) to TRBJ2-1; 8 bases line up with TRBD2. CDR3 length: 15 residues. V was clipped by 5 bases and J by 6 bases; unmatched bases: 9. The germline V gene has CDR1 LGHDT and CDR2 YNNKEL (reference sequence). The CDR3 sequence is CASSSRGAPFNEQFF. The CDR3 bases are TGTGCCAGCAGCTCGCGGGGGGCGCCCTTCAATGAGCAGTTCTTC.

V and J are TRBV6-5 and TRBJ2-5; possible D gene TRBD2, 5 bases. The CDR3 is 13 amino acids. V shed 8 bases and J shed 7 bases, with 17 bases lying between them. Germline CDR1 and CDR2: MNHEY and SVGAGI. Written as DNA, the CDR3 is TGTGCCAGCTCGACGGGGATCTTAGTGACCCAGTACTTC. Its protein product is CASSTGILVTQYF.

This chain joins TRBV10-3 and TRBJ1-5; 9 bases fit TRBD1. The length of the CDR3 is 14 residues. V trimming: 2 bases; J trimming: 7 bases; junction bases outside the gene matches: 3. CDR1 ENHRY and CDR2 SYGVKD come from the germline V gene. CDR3 coding DNA: TGTGCCATCAGTGAGACAGGGGGCGAACAGCCCCAGCATTTT. It specifies CAISETGGEQPQHF.

The V gene is TRBV6-5, the J gene TRBJ2-3; D remains unclear. Trimming cost V 7 bases and J 1 base, with 9 bases left between them. The V gene's germline CDR1 is MNHEY and CDR2 SVGAGI. The length of the CDR3 is 13 residues. CDR3 sequence reads: CASTASGTDTQYF. The CDR3 bases are TGTGCCAGCACGGCCAGCGGCACAGATACGCAGTATTTT.

This chain connects TRBV7-9 to TRBJ2-7; the D is unclear. The CDR3 totals 12 residues. Trimming removed 5 bases from V and 3 bases from J, with 8 bases in between. Germline CDR1 SEHNR, CDR2 FQNEAQ (reference sequence). This chain's CDR3 is CASSQQIYEQYF. Here the CDR3 DNA reads TGTGCCAGCAGCCAACAGATCTACGAGCAGTACTTC.

This CDR3 is CASSMGTGYEGNTIYF. The CDR3 DNA reads TGTGCCAGTAGTATGGGGACAGGGTACGAAGGAAACACCATATATTTT. The V call is TRBV19, the J call TRBJ1-3; 9 bases map to TRBD1. Germline V gene data show CDR1 as LNHDA and CDR2 as SQIVND (reference sequence). This CDR3 has 16 amino acids. J was trimmed by 4 bases and V by 3 bases; bases with no gene match: 7.

This chain uses TRBV19 with TRBJ2-5; 8 positions agree with TRBD2. The CDR3 loop spans 14 amino acids. Germline CDR1 reads LNHDA; CDR2 reads SQIVND (reference sequence). Trimming removed 3 bases from V and 3 bases from J; junction bases left unmatched: 3. The CDR3 is CASSIFSGEETQYF. CDR3 in DNA: TGTGCCAGTAGTATTTTTAGCGGGGAAGAGACCCAGTACTTC.

The chain uses TRBV12-3 or TRBV12-4 and TRBJ1-2; TRBD1 matches 8 bases. V was clipped by 6 bases and J by 8 bases; unmatched bases: 8. The CDR3 spans 13 residues. The CDR3 spells CASSLGQAIGYTF. DNA for the CDR3: TGTGCCAGCAGCCTGGGACAGGCCATAGGCTACACCTTC.

The chain has TRBV5-1 and TRBJ2-3, with D hard to call. V was clipped by 4 bases and J by 3 bases, with 9 bases between them. Germline CDR1 is SGHRS and CDR2 is YFSETQ. The CDR3 runs 13 residues. The CDR3 protein is CASSEASTDTQYF. In DNA form, the CDR3 reads TGCGCCAGCAGCGAGGCGAGTACAGATACGCAGTATTTT.

V usage is TRBV5-8 and J usage is TRBJ2-1; D unclear. The V end lost 4 bases, the J end lost 1 base, and 15 bases lay between the germline ends. Germline V gene data show CDR1 as SGHTS and CDR2 as YDEGEE. This CDR3 region has 16 residues. The CDR3 DNA follows: TGTGCCAGCAGCCCCAGGCAAATTCTTTCCTACAATGAGCAGTTCTTC. Translated, it gives CASSPRQILSYNEQFF.

The sample holds a few counts of this clone. This chain uses TRBV7-2 with TRBJ1-1, with 8 bases identical to TRBD1. After removal of 5 bases from V and 5 bases from J, the junction contained 4 bases not matched to a gene. The germline CDR1 and CDR2 sequences are SGHTA and FQGNSA. The CDR3 is 13 residues long. The CDR3 DNA reads TGTGCCAGCAGCCGACAGGGGAGGACTGAAGCTTTCTTT. Translating it yields CASSRQGRTEAFF.

The chain employs TRBV9 and TRBJ2-1; 11 bases line up with TRBD2. Trimming cost V 3 bases and J 0 bases; bases outside gene matches: 5. The germline V gene has CDR1 SGDLS and CDR2 YYNGEE. The CDR3 runs 17 residues. CDR3 coding DNA: TGTGCCAGCAGCGGAGGGACTAGCGGTGACTCCTACAATGAGCAGTTCTTC. As protein: CASSGGTSGDSYNEQFF.

The chain links TRBV19 to TRBJ2-2; D may be TRBD2 (6 bases). Trimming removed 8 bases at V and 2 bases at J, with 12 bases between. Germline values: CDR1 LNHDA, CDR2 SQIVND (reference sequence). The CDR3 totals 14 residues. The CDR3 reads CASQRRGNTGELFF. In nucleotides, the CDR3 is TGTGCCAGTCAGAGGCGGGGAAACACCGGGGAGCTGTTTTTT.

The V call is TRBV5-4, the J call TRBJ2-7; D might be TRBD1 (5 bases). Germline-derived CDR1 and CDR2 are SGHNT and YYREEE (reference sequence). The CDR3 has 15 amino acids. V was shortened by 4 bases and J by 0 bases, with 14 bases between the two germline ends. The CDR3 is CASSRDSRSSYEQYF. The CDR3 region has the DNA TGTGCCAGCAGCCGCGACAGCCGTAGCTCCTACGAGCAGTACTTC.

In this sample, this clone turned up once. V is TRBV7-3 and J is TRBJ1-2; the D gene is possibly TRBD1 (6 bases). Germline-derived CDR1 and CDR2 are SGHTA and FQGTGA. V shed 0 bases and J shed 5 bases, with 10 bases lying between them. The CDR3 has 14 residues. CDR3 region: CASSLTNTGYGYTF. CDR3 DNA: TGTGCCAGCAGCTTAACGAATACAGGGTATGGCTACACCTTC.

V usage is TRBV7-3 and J usage is TRBJ1-2, with D maybe TRBD1 (5 bases). The CDR3 has 14 amino acids. Per the germline V gene, CDR1 is SGHTA and CDR2 is FQGTGA. Trimming took 1 base from V and 8 from J, leaving 14 bases between them. Here the CDR3 DNA reads TGTGCCAGCAGCTTAAATCTTCAGGGTACGGGCTACACCTTC. Residues: CASSLNLQGTGYTF.

The chain links TRBV4-2 to TRBJ2-1, with 10 bases lining up with TRBD2. V lost 0 bases to trimming and J lost 6 bases; unmatched junction nucleotides: 5. Germline V CDR1 and CDR2: LGHNA, YNFKEQ. The length of the CDR3 is 16 residues. CDR3 in DNA: TGTGCCAGCAGCCAAGATCCTAGCGGGGGATCCAATGAGCAGTTCTTC. The encoded protein is CASSQDPSGGSNEQFF.

The CDR3 protein is CASSLRGPLYGYTF. CDR3 nucleotides: TGTGCCAGCAGCTTGAGGGGGCCGCTCTATGGCTACACCTTC. The chain is built from TRBV5-8 and TRBJ1-2; 7 nucleotides line up with TRBD1. CDR1 and CDR2 (germline): SGHTS, YDEGEE. The CDR3 totals 14 residues. The V and J ends lost 1 base and 4 bases, in that order; junction bases with no gene match: 4.

The chain combines TRBV4-3 with TRBJ1-6, with D hard to call. Per the germline V gene, CDR1 is LGHNA and CDR2 is YSLEER. The length of the CDR3 is 16 residues. V lost 0 bases and J lost 7, with 13 bases in between. CDR3 amino acids: CASSQDRYSWNSPLHF. The CDR3 nucleotides read TGCGCCAGCAGCCAAGATCGATACAGTTGGAATTCACCCCTCCACTTT.

The V gene is TRBV3-1 (or the pseudogene TRBV3-2), the J gene TRBJ2-5; D unclear. This CDR3 region has 13 residues. In germline, CDR1 is LGHDT, CDR2 YNNKEL (reference sequence). V was shortened by 7 bases and J by 5 bases, with 14 bases between the two germline ends. CDR3 sequence reads: CASNGWVEETQYF. CDR3 coding DNA: TGTGCCAGCAACGGATGGGTGGAGGAGACCCAGTACTTC.

Only a few counts were recorded for this clone. This chain links TRBV24-1 with TRBJ1-1, with D maybe TRBD1 (5 bases). CDR3 length: 14 amino acids. From germline, CDR1 is KGHDR and CDR2 SFDVKD. Trimming pared 4 bases from V and 5 bases from J, leaving 13 bases between. In nucleotides, the CDR3 is TGTGCCACCAGTGAGATCAGGGTAAGGACTGAAGCTTTCTTT. Translation: CATSEIRVRTEAFF.